This T cell receptor beta chain was identified during a study of blood T cell repertoires in COVID-19. TCRdb's table, derived via immunoSEQ multiplex PCR, lists solely in-frame clones and lacks some. The profile shows 150,000 to 200,000 clones, roughly 80% of them singletons. This clone appeared many times. The CDR3 covers 16 residues. Trimming took 1 base from V and 2 from J; bases not matched to a gene: 5. Germline CDR1 SEHNR, CDR2 FQNEAQ (reference sequence). The clonotype was recovered from a man aged 60-69 years who had been exposed to COVID-19. Material for sequencing was PBMCs or T cells enriched from blood (not recorded which). V is TRBV7-9 and J is TRBJ2-4; 7 bases align to TRBD1. CDR3: CASSLVSGGSKNIQYF. CDR3 nucleotides: TGTGCCAGCAGCTTAGTTTCAGGGGGTTCCAAAAACATTCAGTACTTC.